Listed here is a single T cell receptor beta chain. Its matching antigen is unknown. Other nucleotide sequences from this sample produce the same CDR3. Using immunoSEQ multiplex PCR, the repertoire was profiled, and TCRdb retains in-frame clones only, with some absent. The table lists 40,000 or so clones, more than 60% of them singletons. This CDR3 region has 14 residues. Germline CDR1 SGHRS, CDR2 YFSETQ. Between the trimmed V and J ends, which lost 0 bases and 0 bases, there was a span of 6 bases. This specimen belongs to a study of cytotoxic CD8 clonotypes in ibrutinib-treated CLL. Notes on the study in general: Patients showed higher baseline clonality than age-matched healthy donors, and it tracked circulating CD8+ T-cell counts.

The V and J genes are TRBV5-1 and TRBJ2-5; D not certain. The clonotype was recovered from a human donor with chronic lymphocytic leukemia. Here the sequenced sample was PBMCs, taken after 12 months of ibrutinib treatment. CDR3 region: CASSLGQNQETQYF. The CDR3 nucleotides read TGCGCCAGCAGCTTGGGGCAGAACCAAGAGACCCAGTACTTC.